This T cell receptor beta chain was sequenced in a study of cytomegalovirus exposure and HLA in healthy donors. As for the study in general: In a previous analysis, nearly 120 million unique TCR beta sequences were found from about 190 million T cells.

General study results and limits: Later on, a genetic analysis was performed. It linked a missense variant in DCLRE1C with V- and J-gene trimming of TCR beta. Segments of the TCR beta V type were, in most cases, productive about 87% or about 30% of the time in an earlier analysis.

With regard to this clone: Its target is unknown.

PCR amplification relied on 60 Vbeta primers (plus 13 Jbeta primers). Sequencing used immunoSEQ multiplex PCR; TCRdb keeps in-frame clones, though not all of them. The sample yields about 160,000 clones, 65% to 80% seen once. Although they were nominally healthy when sampled, donors likely had unrecorded immune exposures. Deletions cut 3 bases from V and 5 bases from J, with 8 bases between. The CDR3 is 13 amino acids. The germline V gene encodes CDR1 SEHNR and CDR2 FQNEAQ (reference sequence). The sequence was collected from a man between 40 and 49 years old in good health and CMV-seronegative. V is TRBV7-9 and J is TRBJ1-5, with D perhaps TRBD1 (6 bases). The sample consisted of PBMCs. In DNA, the CDR3 is TGTGCCAGCAGCTTTTCAGGGGATCAGCCCCAGCATTTT. Protein sequence: CASSFSGDQPQHF.